This entry lists 27 T cell receptor beta chains sequenced from one sample in a study of cytomegalovirus exposure and HLA in healthy donors. A multiplex PCR was run with 60 Vbeta primers and 13 Jbeta primers. Sequencing used immunoSEQ multiplex PCR; TCRdb keeps in-frame clones, though not all of them. The table has 150,000 to 200,000 clones, around 77% seen once. Sequencing was carried out using PBMCs. Receptors originate from a man aged 55-75 years in good health and CMV-seronegative.

The gene calls are TRBV6-5 and TRBJ1-2, with a possible D match to TRBD1 (6 bases). Germline assignment: CDR1 MNHEY and CDR2 SVGAGI. The CDR3 length is 15 residues. Trimming shortened V by 6 bases and J by 3 bases, and 17 bases separated the two germline ends. CDR3 DNA sequence: TGTGCCAGCAGGCGGACAGTCACTGTTGACTATGGCTACACCTTC. This gives the protein CASRRTVTVDYGYTF.

This chain links TRBV11-3 with TRBJ2-2; 9 bases fit TRBD1. The CDR3 consists of 15 residues. The V segment lost 5 bases and the J segment 7 bases; nucleotides outside the gene matches: 8. Germline CDR1 is SGHNT and CDR2 is YENEEA. CDR3 sequence: CASSPGTGNFGELFF. Here the CDR3 DNA reads TGTGCCAGCAGCCCCGGGACAGGGAATTTCGGGGAGCTGTTTTTT.

V gene TRBV6-5 combines with J gene TRBJ2-5; D gene unclear. The DNA end lines up better with TRBJ2-7; the J call may be wrong. The CDR3 has 11 residues. The germline CDR1 and CDR2 sequences are MNHEY and SVGAGI. In DNA form, the CDR3 reads TGTGCCAGCAGTTCTGTTTACGAGCAGTACTTC. Its protein is CASSSVYEQYF.

This clone was recorded a few times. This chain joins TRBV30 and TRBJ2-5; 9 nucleotides align to TRBD2. The tail of the sequence fits TRBJ2-7 better, so the J call may be wrong. Germline loops: CDR1 GTSNPN, CDR2 SVGIG (reference sequence). This CDR3 has 14 residues. This chain's CDR3 is CAWVGLATPYEQYF. For the CDR3, the DNA is TGTGCCTGGGTGGGACTAGCTACGCCCTACGAGCAGTACTTC.

The V and J genes are TRBV18 and TRBJ2-1; 12 positions match TRBD2. V lost 4 bases to trimming and J lost 3 bases; unmatched junction nucleotides: 13. Germline-derived CDR1 and CDR2 are KGHSH and LQKENI. This CDR3 spans 19 amino acids. Here the CDR3 DNA reads TGTGCCAGCTCACTCGAACAACTAGCGGGAGGAAGTTTCTACAATGAGCAGTTCTTC. Its protein is CASSLEQLAGGSFYNEQFF.

The CDR3 DNA reads TGTGCCAGCAGTTGGCCGGAGACCCAGTACTTC. This sequence encodes CASSWPETQYF. This chain uses TRBV27 with TRBJ2-5; D is unresolved. V was pared by 4 bases and J by 5 bases, with 5 bases between. The length of the CDR3 is 11 residues. Germline lookup yields CDR1 MNHEY and CDR2 SMNVEV (reference sequence).

This chain connects TRBV6-5 to TRBJ2-2; 7 bases agree with TRBD2. Germline-derived CDR1 and CDR2 are MNHEY and SVGAGI. The CDR3 is 13 amino acids. The V gene end was trimmed by 7 bases and the J gene end by 6 bases; junction bases not matched to a gene: 5. CDR3: CASTGRMPGELFF. In DNA, the CDR3 is TGTGCCAGCACCGGGAGGATGCCCGGGGAGCTGTTTTTT.

This sequence joins TRBV2 and TRBJ1-1, with 8 nucleotides matching TRBD1. Germline-derived CDR1 and CDR2 are SNHLY and FYNNEI. With V trimmed by 4 bases and J by 1 base, 2 bases remained unmatched. The CDR3 length is 14 residues. The chain's CDR3 is CASSVGQGNTEAFF. CDR3 nucleotides: TGTGCCAGCAGTGTAGGACAGGGGAACACTGAAGCTTTCTTT.

CDR3 sequence: CASSVMETGNNEQFF. CDR3 coding DNA: TGTGCCAGCAGCGTAATGGAGACAGGGAACAATGAGCAGTTCTTC. The gene calls are TRBV9 and TRBJ2-1, with 7 bases matching TRBD1. CDR1 and CDR2 from the germline V gene are SGDLS and YYNGEE. The CDR3 loop spans 15 amino acids. The ends lost 1 base at V and 5 bases at J; junction bases unmatched: 6.

The chain joins TRBV19 to TRBJ1-1; 7 bases are shared with TRBD1. The V and J ends lost 5 bases and 0 bases, in that order; junction bases with no gene match: 9. Germline V gene data show CDR1 as LNHDA and CDR2 as SQIVND (reference sequence). This CDR3 is 16 amino acids long. The CDR3 DNA reads TGTGCCAGTAGTTCCCGGGACAGTCTCATGAACACTGAAGCTTTCTTT. Translation: CASSSRDSLMNTEAFF.

This clone has just one count. The V and J genes are TRBV5-1 and TRBJ2-7; TRBD2 is a possible D gene (6 bases). V lost 3 bases and J lost 2, with 12 bases in between. The CDR3 runs 14 residues. Germline V gene data show CDR1 as SGHRS and CDR2 as YFSETQ. The DNA of the CDR3 is TGCGCCAGCAGCTGGGGGACTGAACCCTACGAGCAGTACTTC. It is translated as CASSWGTEPYEQYF.

The V call is TRBV7-9, the J call TRBJ2-5, with 8 nucleotides matching TRBD1. Germline V CDR1 and CDR2: SEHNR, FQNEAQ (reference sequence). This CDR3 is 14 amino acids long. Trimming cost V 7 bases and J 2 bases; bases outside gene matches: 6. This CDR3 reads CASNTDRGQETQYF. CDR3 bases: TGTGCCAGCAACACTGACAGGGGACAAGAGACCCAGTACTTC.

In this sample, this clone turned up once. V is TRBV7-9 and J is TRBJ2-3, with a weak D call TRBD2 (6 bases). The germline V gene has CDR1 SEHNR and CDR2 FQNEAQ (reference sequence). There are 14 residues in the CDR3. The V gene lost 2 bases and the J gene lost 4 bases, with 10 bases spanning the gap. CDR3 DNA sequence: TGTGCCAGCAGCTTATCCGGGGGAGCAGATACGCAGTATTTT. Translated, it gives CASSLSGGADTQYF.

This rearrangement joins TRBV28 to TRBJ1-1; 9 bases fit TRBD1. With 5 bases clipped from V and 5 bases from J, the junction kept 15 bases outside the gene matches. The CDR3 loop spans 17 amino acids. From germline, CDR1 is MDHEN and CDR2 SYDVKM. Here the CDR3 reads CASSTLYGTGKTTEAFF. As DNA, the CDR3 is TGTGCCAGCAGTACACTATACGGGACAGGGAAAACTACTGAAGCTTTCTTT.

The chain combines TRBV7-9 with TRBJ1-1; unclear D gene. Trimming stripped 6 bases from V and 3 bases from J, with 14 bases between. CDR3 length: 14 amino acids. Germline CDR1 is SEHNR and CDR2 is FQNEAQ (reference sequence). CDR3: CASREAGQDTEAFF. Written as DNA, the CDR3 is TGTGCCAGCAGGGAGGCCGGGCAGGACACTGAAGCTTTCTTT.

This chain joins TRBV5-6 and TRBJ2-1; D is uncertain. Germline CDR1 is SGHDT and CDR2 is YYEEEE. Trimming removed 6 bases at V and 0 bases at J, with 10 bases between. The CDR3 extends over 14 amino acids. For the CDR3, the DNA is TGTGCCAGCAATGAGGTCAGCTCCTACAATGAGCAGTTCTTC. Translated, it gives CASNEVSSYNEQFF.

The V and J genes are TRBV16 and TRBJ1-2; D might be TRBD1 (6 bases). Per germline, CDR1 KGHSY and CDR2 FQNENV. The CDR3 runs 15 residues. Trimming took off 4 bases at V and 1 base at J, with 13 bases between the two ends. The CDR3 nucleotides are TGTGCCAGCAGCCGCGACACAGGGATTAACTATGGCTACACCTTC. This translates into CASSRDTGINYGYTF.

The chain links TRBV28 to TRBJ1-5; D remains ambiguous. The CDR3 sequence is 13 residues long. V was trimmed by 3 bases and J by 4 bases, leaving 7 bases between them. CDR1 is MDHEN and CDR2 is SYDVKM in the germline V gene. CDR3 nucleotide sequence: TGTGCCAGCAGTTTTGGCAGGAATCAGCCCCAGCATTTT. It translates to CASSFGRNQPQHF.

This clone is a singleton in its sample. This rearrangement joins TRBV11-2 to TRBJ2-7, with 7 bases fitting TRBD1. CDR1 is SGHAT, CDR2 FQNNGV, per germline. CDR3 length equals 14 residues. V shed 5 bases, J shed 4 bases, and the junction held 8 bases outside the gene matches. CDR3 in amino acids: CASSRSGTAYEQYF. CDR3 coding DNA: TGTGCCAGCAGCCGATCCGGGACAGCGTACGAGCAGTACTTC.

This clone appeared a single time. This sequence joins TRBV7-3 and TRBJ2-3; 7 bases are shared with TRBD2. J lost 10 bases, V lost 0 bases, and 4 bases had no gene match. In germline, CDR1 is SGHTA, CDR2 FQGTGA. The CDR3 loop spans 13 amino acids. The CDR3 region has the DNA TGTGCCAGCAGCTTAACGATAGCGGGCGCGCAGTATTTT. Its protein is CASSLTIAGAQYF.

This sequence joins TRBV6-6 and TRBJ2-5; the match to TRBD2 covers 14 bases. The V segment lost 7 bases and the J segment 4 bases; nucleotides outside the gene matches: 8. Germline V gene data show CDR1 as MNHNY and CDR2 as SVGAGI (reference sequence). This CDR3 has 16 amino acids. As DNA, the CDR3 is TGTGCCAGCATAAGGGGACTAGCGGGAGTAGGAGAGACCCAGTACTTC. This translates into CASIRGLAGVGETQYF.

The CDR3 here is CASSLGQHTQYF. CDR3 in DNA: TGTGCCAGCAGCTTAGGGCAACATACGCAGTATTTT. This chain links TRBV7-2 with TRBJ2-3, with unresolved D. The ends were cut back, 1 base at V and 7 bases at J, with 6 bases in the middle. The CDR3 totals 12 residues. From germline, CDR1 is SGHTA and CDR2 FQGNSA.

As DNA, the CDR3 is TGCGCCAGCAGCTTGGCTTTGAACACTGAAGCTTTCTTT. It yields the protein CASSLALNTEAFF. J is TRBJ1-1 and V is TRBV5-1; D is unclear. The length of the CDR3 is 13 residues. Looked up from germline, CDR1 is SGHRS and CDR2 is YFSETQ. V was trimmed by 0 bases and J by 0 bases, leaving 3 bases between them.

CDR3 sequence reads: CASTISGSAGFGNTEAFF. The CDR3 bases are TGCGCCAGCACTATTTCAGGCTCAGCGGGTTTCGGGAACACTGAAGCTTTCTTT. This rearrangement joins TRBV5-1 to TRBJ1-1; D is uncertain. The CDR3 totals 18 residues. Germline CDR1 SGHRS, CDR2 YFSETQ. Deletions cut 6 bases from V and 1 base from J, with 25 bases between.

The V call is TRBV4-3, the J call TRBJ2-2, with D tentatively TRBD2 (6 bases). Germline CDR1 reads LGHNA; CDR2 reads YSLEER. This CDR3 spans 16 amino acids. V lost 0 bases, J lost 2 bases, and 10 bases lay in between. CDR3 in DNA: TGCGCCAGCAGCCAAGATGTTAGCGGAAACACCGGGGAGCTGTTTTTT. Its protein product is CASSQDVSGNTGELFF.

The chain links TRBV11-2 to TRBJ2-7; tentative D call: TRBD1 (6 bases). V dropped 3 bases and J dropped 4 bases, with 13 bases sitting between them. The length of the CDR3 is 14 residues. Germline CDR1 is SGHAT and CDR2 is FQNNGV. The CDR3 spells CASSFGGTEYEQYF. DNA of the CDR3: TGTGCCAGCAGCTTTGGGGGCACTGAGTACGAGCAGTACTTC.

The chain carries TRBV5-4 and TRBJ2-7, with 9 bases matching TRBD1. CDR3 length: 15 amino acids. The germline V gene encodes CDR1 SGHNT and CDR2 YYREEE (reference sequence). V was clipped by 4 bases and J by 7 bases; unmatched bases: 12. The CDR3 region has the DNA TGTGCCAGCAGCCCAGCTGGACAGGGGAGGGGGGAGCAGTACTTC. It codes for CASSPAGQGRGEQYF.